The next 17 T cell receptor beta chains were all read from a single sample in a study of blood T cell repertoires in COVID-19. TCRdb keeps only in-frame clones here, not all; method: immunoSEQ multiplex PCR. The top ten hold roughly a tenth of the sample, which has 140,000 to 150,000 clones, 70% to 85% seen once. Material: peripheral blood. These receptors all come from a man between 60 and 75 years old with active or convalescent COVID-19.

The chain couples TRBV7-9 to TRBJ2-3; 8 bases are shared with TRBD2. V gave up 3 bases and J gave up 1 base; unmatched junction bases: 9. Germline values: CDR1 SEHNR, CDR2 FQNEAQ (reference sequence). The CDR3 runs to 17 residues. CDR3: CASSFSRGGLGTDTQYF. Here the CDR3 DNA reads TGTGCCAGCAGCTTCTCCCGGGGGGGCCTGGGCACAGATACGCAGTATTTT.

The chain links TRBV19 to TRBJ1-1; D is possibly TRBD1 (6 bases). The CDR3 contains 15 residues. The V and J ends lost 7 bases and 2 bases respectively, with 17 bases between them. In germline, CDR1 is LNHDA, CDR2 SQIVND (reference sequence). The CDR3 reads CASKAGARINTEAFF. The CDR3 bases are TGTGCCAGTAAGGCAGGGGCTCGAATAAACACTGAAGCTTTCTTT.

CDR3 loop: CASSPGLGGTQYF. CDR3 bases: TGTGCCAGCAGCCCGGGACTAGGCGGTACGCAGTATTTT. The V gene is TRBV7-2, the J gene TRBJ2-3, with TRBD2 matching over 8 bases. CDR1 is SGHTA, CDR2 FQGNSA, per germline. V lost 5 bases and J lost 8; bases outside the gene matches: 6. The CDR3 totals 13 residues.

V is TRBV5-4 and J is TRBJ1-2; D uncertain. Germline-derived CDR1 and CDR2 are SGHNT and YYREEE (reference sequence). Trimming cost V 4 bases and J 4 bases, with 14 bases left between them. The CDR3 is made up of 14 amino acids. CDR3 residues: CASSPGEVGYGYTF. The CDR3 coding sequence is TGTGCCAGCAGCCCGGGAGAGGTCGGCTATGGCTACACCTTC. Variable domain in full (rest from reference TRBV5-4 and TRBJ1-2): ETGVTQSPTHLIKTRGQQVTLRCSSQSGHNTVSWYQQALGQGPQFIFQYYREEENGRGNFPPRFSGLQFPNYSSELNVNALELDDSALYLCASSPGEVGYGYTFGSGTRLTVV.

The J gene is TRBJ2-7, the V gene TRBV18, with TRBD1 as a possible D gene (5 bases). This CDR3 has 13 amino acids. Germline V gene lookup returns CDR1 KGHSH and CDR2 LQKENI. The germline V and J ends were trimmed by 5 bases and 5 bases, with 13 bases remaining between them. The CDR3 bases are TGTGCCAGCTCAACAGAAAGGGGCGACGAGCAGTACTTC. The encoded protein is CASSTERGDEQYF.

With respect to this clone: An end of the junction does not agree with germline; a read error may underlie this. The chain employs TRBV18 and TRBJ1-5; D unresolved. The CDR3 consists of 12 residues. Germline V gives CDR1 KGHSH, CDR2 LQKENI. The CDR3 DNA follows: TGTGCCAGCTCACCTAGCAACCAGCCCCAGCATTTT. As protein: CASSPSNQPQHF.

The CDR3 loop is CAWSPRLTGEVTDTQYF. CDR3 sequence (DNA): TGTGCCTGGAGTCCGCGCCTGACAGGTGAAGTCACAGATACGCAGTATTTT. The chain uses TRBV30 and TRBJ2-3, with D maybe TRBD1 (6 bases). This CDR3 region has 17 residues. V lost 2 bases and J 2 bases, leaving 20 bases between the germline ends. Germline CDR1 is GTSNPN and CDR2 is SVGIG (reference sequence).

CDR3 sequence reads: CASRAGTGSSGSPLHF. CDR3 sequence (DNA): TGTGCCAGCAGGGCCGGGACAGGTTCGAGTGGATCACCCCTCCACTTT. This chain uses TRBV2 with TRBJ1-6; TRBD1 matches at 8 bases. J lost 10 bases, V lost 6 bases, and 14 bases had no gene match. Germline-derived CDR1 and CDR2 are SNHLY and FYNNEI. The CDR3 runs to 16 residues.

DNA for the CDR3: TGTGCCAGTAGTATTTTTAGGCTAGCGGGGGAGTTACCCCGCACAGATACGCAGTATTTT. It specifies CASSIFRLAGELPRTDTQYF. The rearrangement links TRBV19 to TRBJ2-3, with 10 bases fitting TRBD2. Looked up from germline, CDR1 is LNHDA and CDR2 is SQIVND (reference sequence). The junction had 16 bases not matched to a gene; V was cut back by 3 bases and J by 1 base. This CDR3 region has 20 residues.

V is TRBV11-3 and J is TRBJ1-6, with D tentatively TRBD1 (6 bases). CDR1 and CDR2 (germline): SGHNT, YENEEA. The CDR3 runs 15 residues. The V and J ends lost 5 bases and 5 bases respectively, with 13 bases between them. CDR3 amino acids: CASSPQGTDNSPLHF. In DNA, the CDR3 is TGTGCCAGCAGCCCACAGGGAACTGATAATTCACCCCTCCACTTT.

The chain uses TRBV9 and TRBJ2-2, with D tentatively TRBD1 (5 bases). CDR3 length equals 17 residues. Trimming removed 0 bases from V and 4 bases from J, with 16 bases in between. The germline gives CDR1 SGDLS, CDR2 YYNGEE. The CDR3 region is CASSVGPRAVGTGELFF. For the CDR3, the DNA is TGTGCCAGCAGCGTAGGTCCCAGGGCTGTTGGCACCGGGGAGCTGTTTTTT. The complete variable domain, with remaining parts taken from reference TRBV9 and TRBJ2-2, reads DSGVTQTPKHLITATGQRVTLRCSPRSGDLSVYWYQQSLDQGLQFLIQYYNGEERAKGNILERFSAQQFPDLHSELNLSSLELGDSALYFCASSVGPRAVGTGELFFGEGSRLTVL.

The gene calls are TRBV6-5 and TRBJ2-1, with TRBD2 matching 13 bases. Trimming took 2 bases from V and 10 from J; bases not matched to a gene: 5. This CDR3 comprises 15 residues. Germline assignment: CDR1 MNHEY and CDR2 SVGAGI. The CDR3 here is CASSYRTSGSGEQFF. The CDR3 DNA reads TGTGCCAGCAGTTACCGGACTAGCGGGAGCGGAGAGCAGTTCTTC.

V and J are TRBV11-2 and TRBJ1-1, with a weak D call TRBD1 (5 bases). Germline loops: CDR1 SGHAT, CDR2 FQNNGV. V was shortened by 4 bases and J by 3 bases, with 12 bases between the two germline ends. This CDR3 region has 14 residues. This chain's CDR3 is CASSSTGDYTEAFF. The DNA for the CDR3 is TGTGCCAGCAGCTCCACCGGGGACTACACTGAAGCTTTCTTT.

The rearrangement uses TRBV6-5 and TRBJ1-2; TRBD1 is a possible D gene (6 bases). CDR3 length: 15 amino acids. In germline, CDR1 is MNHEY, CDR2 SVGAGI. The V end was cut by 0 bases, the J end by 4 bases, with 12 bases between. The CDR3 DNA is TGTGCCAGCAGTTACTCAGGGGGGGGAATCTATGGCTACACCTTC. Translation gives CASSYSGGGIYGYTF.

The V gene is TRBV5-5, the J gene TRBJ2-3; TRBD2 agrees at 9 bases. This CDR3 region has 15 residues. Germline CDR1 reads SGHKS; CDR2 reads YYEKEE (reference sequence). Trimming at V came to 4 bases and at J to 4 bases, leaving 7 bases not matched to a gene. The CDR3 is CASSAGTSSSDTQYF. The CDR3, as DNA: TGTGCCAGCAGCGCCGGGACTAGCAGTTCAGATACGCAGTATTTT.

The J gene is TRBJ1-2, the V gene TRBV7-2, with 10 bases aligning to TRBD1. Germline CDR1 reads SGHTA; CDR2 reads FQGNSA. CDR3 length: 15 amino acids. After removal of 5 bases from V and 3 bases from J, the junction contained 6 bases not matched to a gene. CDR3 sequence reads: CASSTRQGAYYGYTF. The CDR3 region has the DNA TGTGCCAGCAGCACCCGACAGGGGGCCTACTATGGCTACACCTTC.

The genes are TRBV3-1 (or the pseudogene TRBV3-2) and TRBJ1-2; 7 nucleotides match TRBD1. The CDR3 runs 13 residues. Germline V CDR1 and CDR2: LGHDT, YNNKEL (reference sequence). J was trimmed by 6 bases and V by 5 bases; bases with no gene match: 6. The DNA for the CDR3 is TGTGCCAGCAGCGATGTACAGGGGCATGGCTACACCTTC. It specifies CASSDVQGHGYTF.